This T cell receptor (beta chain) was retrieved from a study of blood T cell repertoires in COVID-19. Turning to the study itself: Sample material is recorded as cDNA or gDNA derived from T cells, B-cell-depleted T cells, or PBMCs.

The V and J ends lost 2 bases and 8 bases, in that order; junction bases with no gene match: 9. CDR3 length equals 15 residues. Per the germline V gene, CDR1 is SGHRS and CDR2 is YFSETQ. Original processing methods: Using reference gene primer amplification, nucleated cell counts were estimated. Libraries were prepared by immunoSEQ multiplex PCR; TCRdb keeps only in-frame clonotypes and omits some of them. V and J calls plus clone size are reproduced from that table; the DNA served to infer D and trimming. The table has about 220,000 clones, roughly 90% seen once; the top ten hold around 3.8%. Sequenced: PBMCs or T cells enriched from blood (not recorded which). This sequence joins TRBV5-1 and TRBJ1-2; 10 bases fit TRBD1. The clonotype comes from a woman between 40 and 55 years old with acute COVID-19. CDR3 loop: CASSFHDRGLGGYTF. The DNA for the CDR3 is TGCGCCAGCAGCTTCCACGACAGGGGGCTCGGCGGCTACACCTTC.